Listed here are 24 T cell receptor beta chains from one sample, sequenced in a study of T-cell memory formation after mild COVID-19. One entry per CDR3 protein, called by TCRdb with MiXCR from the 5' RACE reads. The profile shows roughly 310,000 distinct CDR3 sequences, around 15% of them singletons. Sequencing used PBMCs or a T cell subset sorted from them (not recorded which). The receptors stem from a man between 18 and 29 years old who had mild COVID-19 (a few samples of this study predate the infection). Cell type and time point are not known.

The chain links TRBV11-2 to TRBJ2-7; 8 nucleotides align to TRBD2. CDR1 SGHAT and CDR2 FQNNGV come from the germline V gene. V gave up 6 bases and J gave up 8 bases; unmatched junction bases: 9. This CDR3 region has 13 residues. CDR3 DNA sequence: TGTGCCAGCAGTCCGACTAGCGCTTATAAGCAGTACGTC. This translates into CASSPTSAYKQYV.

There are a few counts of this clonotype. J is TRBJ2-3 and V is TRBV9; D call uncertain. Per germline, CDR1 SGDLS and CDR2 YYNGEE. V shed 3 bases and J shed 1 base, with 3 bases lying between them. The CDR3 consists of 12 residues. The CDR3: CASSERTDTQYF. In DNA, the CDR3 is TGTGCCAGCAGCGAACGCACAGATACGCAGTATTTT. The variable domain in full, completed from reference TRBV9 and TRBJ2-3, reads DSGVTQTPKHLITATGQRVTLRCSPRSGDLSVYWYQQSLDQGLQFLIQYYNGEERAKGNILERFSAQQFPDLHSELNLSSLELGDSALYFCASSERTDTQYFGPGTRLTVL.

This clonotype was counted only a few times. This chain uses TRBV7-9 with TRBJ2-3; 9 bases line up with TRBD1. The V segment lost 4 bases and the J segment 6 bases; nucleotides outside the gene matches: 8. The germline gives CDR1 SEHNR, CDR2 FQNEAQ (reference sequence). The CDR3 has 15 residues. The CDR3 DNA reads TGTGCCAGCAGCTCCCTGGACAGGGGTGGCGATACGCAGTATTTT. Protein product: CASSSLDRGGDTQYF.

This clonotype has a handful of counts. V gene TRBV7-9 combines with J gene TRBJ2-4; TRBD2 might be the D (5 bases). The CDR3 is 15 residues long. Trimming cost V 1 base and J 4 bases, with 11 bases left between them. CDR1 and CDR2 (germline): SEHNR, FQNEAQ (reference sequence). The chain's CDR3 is CASSLVIRGKNIQYF. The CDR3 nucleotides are TGTGCCAGCAGCTTAGTGATCCGGGGAAAAAACATTCAGTACTTC. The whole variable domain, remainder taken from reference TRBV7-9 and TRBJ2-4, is DTGVSQNPRHKITKRGQNVTFRCDPISEHNRLYWYRQTLGQGPEFLTYFQNEAQLEKSRLLSDRFSAERPKGSFSTLEIQRTEQGDSAMYLCASSLVIRGKNIQYFGAGTRLSVL.

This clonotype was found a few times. The CDR3 is CSARGGAGTNTEAFF. CDR3 bases: TGCAGTGCTAGAGGTGGGGCAGGGACAAACACTGAAGCTTTCTTT. The chain employs TRBV20-1 and TRBJ1-1; D is perhaps TRBD1 (6 bases). Trimming shortened V by 1 base and J by 2 bases, and 14 bases separated the two germline ends. The CDR3 is made up of 15 amino acids. Looked up from germline, CDR1 is DFQATT and CDR2 is SNEGSKA (reference sequence).

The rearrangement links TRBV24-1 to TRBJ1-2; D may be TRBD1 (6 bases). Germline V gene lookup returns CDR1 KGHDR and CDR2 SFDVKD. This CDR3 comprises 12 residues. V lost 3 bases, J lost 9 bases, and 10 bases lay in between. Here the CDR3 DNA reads TGTGCCACCAGTGATCACAGGGAGAGCTACACCTTC. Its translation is CATSDHRESYTF.

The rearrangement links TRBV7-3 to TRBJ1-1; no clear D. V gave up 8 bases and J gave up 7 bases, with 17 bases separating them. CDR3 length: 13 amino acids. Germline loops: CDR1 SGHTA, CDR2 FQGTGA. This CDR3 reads CASSRTARDEAFF. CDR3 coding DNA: TGTGCCAGCTCACGAACAGCCAGAGATGAAGCTTTCTTT.

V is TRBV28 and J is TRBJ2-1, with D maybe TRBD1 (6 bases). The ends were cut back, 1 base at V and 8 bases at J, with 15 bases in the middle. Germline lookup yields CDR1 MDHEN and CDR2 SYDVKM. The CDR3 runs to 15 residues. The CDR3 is CASSLFGQPWDEQFF. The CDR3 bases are TGTGCCAGCAGTTTATTCGGACAGCCGTGGGATGAGCAGTTCTTC. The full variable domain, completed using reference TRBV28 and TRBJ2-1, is DVKVTQSSRYLVKRTGEKVFLECVQDMDHENMFWYRQDPGLGLRLIYFSYDVKMKEKGDIPEGYSVSREKKERFSLILESASTNQTSMYLCASSLFGQPWDEQFFGPGTRLTVL.

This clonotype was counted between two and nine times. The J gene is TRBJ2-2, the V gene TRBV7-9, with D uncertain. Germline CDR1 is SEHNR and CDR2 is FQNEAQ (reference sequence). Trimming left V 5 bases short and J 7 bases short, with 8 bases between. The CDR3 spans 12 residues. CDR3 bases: TGTGCCAGCAGCCCCGAGAACGGGGAGCTGTTTTTT. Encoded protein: CASSPENGELFF.

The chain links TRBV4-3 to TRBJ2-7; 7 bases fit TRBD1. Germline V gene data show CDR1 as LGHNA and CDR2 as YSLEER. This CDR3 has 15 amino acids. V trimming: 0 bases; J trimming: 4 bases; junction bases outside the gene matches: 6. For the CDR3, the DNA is TGCGCCAGCAGCCAAGACAGGGGGTTACTGTACGAGCAGTACGTC. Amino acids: CASSQDRGLLYEQYV.

The DNA of the CDR3 is TGTGCCAGTACACCACAGGGGACGCTGGCCTACGAGCAGTACTTC. Amino acids: CASTPQGTLAYEQYF. The J gene is TRBJ2-7, the V gene TRBV6-6; 7 bases agree with TRBD1. This CDR3 spans 15 amino acids. The J segment lost 2 bases and the V segment lost 9 bases, leaving 13 bases of the junction unmatched. Germline V gives CDR1 MNHNY, CDR2 SVGAGI (reference sequence).

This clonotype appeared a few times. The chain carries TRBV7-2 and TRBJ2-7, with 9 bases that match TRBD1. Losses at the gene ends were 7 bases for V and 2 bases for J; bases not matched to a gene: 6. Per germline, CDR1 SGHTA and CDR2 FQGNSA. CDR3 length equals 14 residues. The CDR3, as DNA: TGTGCCAGCAAACCGGGACAGGGCCCCTACGAGCAGTACTTC. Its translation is CASKPGQGPYEQYF.

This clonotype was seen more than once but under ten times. CDR3 amino acids: CASSDRDRGLLNIQYF. Written as DNA, the CDR3 is TGTGCCAGCAGTGACCGGGACAGGGGGCTTCTAAACATTCAGTACTTC. V and J are TRBV6-4 and TRBJ2-4; the match to TRBD1 covers 12 bases. There are 16 residues in the CDR3. Germline V gene data show CDR1 as MRHNA and CDR2 as SNTAGT. V lost 2 bases to trimming and J lost 6 bases; unmatched junction nucleotides: 5.

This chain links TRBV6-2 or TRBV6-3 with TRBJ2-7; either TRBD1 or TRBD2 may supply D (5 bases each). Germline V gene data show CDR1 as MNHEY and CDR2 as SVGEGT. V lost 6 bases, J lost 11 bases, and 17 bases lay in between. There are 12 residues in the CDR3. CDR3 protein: CASRPLHGTKYF. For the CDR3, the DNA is TGTGCCAGCAGACCCCTGCACGGGACCAAGTACTTC.

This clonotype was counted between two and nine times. The CDR3 loop reads CASSQVNGNQPQHF. DNA of the CDR3: TGTGCCAGCAGCCAGGTTAACGGGAATCAGCCCCAGCATTTT. The chain uses TRBV5-6 and TRBJ1-5; D uncertain. This CDR3 is 14 amino acids long. Germline lookup yields CDR1 SGHDT and CDR2 YYEEEE. V dropped 4 bases and J dropped 4 bases, with 12 bases sitting between them.

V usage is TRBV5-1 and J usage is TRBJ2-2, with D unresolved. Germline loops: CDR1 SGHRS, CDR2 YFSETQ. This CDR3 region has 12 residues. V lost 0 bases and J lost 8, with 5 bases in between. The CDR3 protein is CASSLGRGELFF. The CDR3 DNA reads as TGCGCCAGCAGCTTGGGCCGGGGGGAGCTGTTTTTT. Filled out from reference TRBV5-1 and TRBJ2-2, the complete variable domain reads KAGVTQTPRYLIKTRGQQVTLSCSPISGHRSVSWYQQTPGQGLQFLFEYFSETQRNKGNFPGRFSGRQFSNSRSEMNVSTLELGDSALYLCASSLGRGELFFGEGSRLTVL.

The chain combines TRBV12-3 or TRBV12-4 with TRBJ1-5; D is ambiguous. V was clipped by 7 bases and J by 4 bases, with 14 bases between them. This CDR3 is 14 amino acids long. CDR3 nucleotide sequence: TGTGCCAGCAAAATCACCACCGGGAATCAGCCCCAGCATTTT. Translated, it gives CASKITTGNQPQHF.

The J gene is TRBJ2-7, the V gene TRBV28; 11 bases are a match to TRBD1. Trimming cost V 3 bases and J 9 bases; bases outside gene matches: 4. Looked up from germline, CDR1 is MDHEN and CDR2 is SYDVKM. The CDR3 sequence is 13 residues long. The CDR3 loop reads CASSFSDRGPQYV. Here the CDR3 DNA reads TGTGCCAGCAGTTTCTCGGACAGGGGGCCGCAGTACGTC.

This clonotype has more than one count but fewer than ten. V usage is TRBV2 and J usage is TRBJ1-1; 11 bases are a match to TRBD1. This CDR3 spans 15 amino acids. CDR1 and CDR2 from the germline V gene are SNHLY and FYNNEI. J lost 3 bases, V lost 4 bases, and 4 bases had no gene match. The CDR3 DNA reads TGTGCCAGCAGTGGGGGACAGGGGGTGTACACTGAAGCTTTCTTT. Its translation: CASSGGQGVYTEAFF.

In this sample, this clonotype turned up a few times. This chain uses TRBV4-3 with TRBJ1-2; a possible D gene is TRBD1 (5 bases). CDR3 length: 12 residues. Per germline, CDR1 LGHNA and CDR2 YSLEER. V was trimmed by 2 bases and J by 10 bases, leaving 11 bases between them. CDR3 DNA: TGCGCCAGCAGCCAATATGGGGGAATCTACACCTTC. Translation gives CASSQYGGIYTF.

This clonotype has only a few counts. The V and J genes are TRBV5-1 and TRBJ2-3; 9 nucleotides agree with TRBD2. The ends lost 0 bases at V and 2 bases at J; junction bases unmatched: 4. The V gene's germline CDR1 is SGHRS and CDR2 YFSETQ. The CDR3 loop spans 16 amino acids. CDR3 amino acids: CASSLVTSGFTDTQYF. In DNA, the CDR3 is TGCGCCAGCAGCTTGGTCACTAGCGGGTTCACAGATACGCAGTATTTT.

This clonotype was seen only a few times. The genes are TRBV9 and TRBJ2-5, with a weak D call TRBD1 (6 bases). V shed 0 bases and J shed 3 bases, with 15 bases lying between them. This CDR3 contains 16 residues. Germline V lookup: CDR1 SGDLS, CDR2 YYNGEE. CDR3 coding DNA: TGTGCCAGCAGCGTAGTCCCCGACAGGTTGAAAGAGACCCAGTACTTC. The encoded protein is CASSVVPDRLKETQYF.

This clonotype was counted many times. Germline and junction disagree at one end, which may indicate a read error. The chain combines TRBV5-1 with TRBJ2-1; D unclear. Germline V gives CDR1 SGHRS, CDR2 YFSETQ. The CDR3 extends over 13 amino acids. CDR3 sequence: CASSLGSYNEQFF. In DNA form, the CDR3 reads TGTGCCAGCAGCTTAGGCTCCTACAATGAGCAGTTCTTC.

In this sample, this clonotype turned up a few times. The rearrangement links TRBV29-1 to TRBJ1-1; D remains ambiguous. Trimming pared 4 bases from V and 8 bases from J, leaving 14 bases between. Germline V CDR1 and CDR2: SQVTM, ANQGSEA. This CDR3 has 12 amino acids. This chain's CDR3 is CSVGGFRSEAFF. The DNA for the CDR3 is TGCAGCGTTGGAGGGTTCAGGTCCGAAGCTTTCTTT. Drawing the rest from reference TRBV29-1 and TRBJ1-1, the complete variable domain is SAVISQKPSRDICQRGTSLTIQCQVDSQVTMMFWYRQQPGQSLTLIATANQGSEATYESGFVIDKFPISRPNLTFSTLTVSNMSPEDSSIYLCSVGGFRSEAFFGQGTRLTVV.